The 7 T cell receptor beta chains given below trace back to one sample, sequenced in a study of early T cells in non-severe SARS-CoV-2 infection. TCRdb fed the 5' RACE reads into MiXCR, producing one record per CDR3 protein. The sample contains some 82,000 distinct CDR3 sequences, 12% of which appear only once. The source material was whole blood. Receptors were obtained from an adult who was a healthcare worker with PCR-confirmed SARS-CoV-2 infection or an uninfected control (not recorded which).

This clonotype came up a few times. CDR3 DNA: TGCAGTGCTAGAGATTCAGGGGGTTATGGCTACACCTTC. Amino acids: CSARDSGGYGYTF. This chain joins TRBV20-1 and TRBJ1-2; the match to TRBD1 covers 7 bases. The CDR3 totals 13 residues. Germline CDR1 reads DFQATT; CDR2 reads SNEGSKA (reference sequence). V shed 0 bases, J shed 5 bases, and the junction held 3 bases outside the gene matches.

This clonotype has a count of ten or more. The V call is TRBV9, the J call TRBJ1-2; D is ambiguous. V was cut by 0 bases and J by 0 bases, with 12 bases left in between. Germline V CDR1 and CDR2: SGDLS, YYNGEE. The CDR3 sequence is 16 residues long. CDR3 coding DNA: TGTGCCAGCAGCGTAGGAAGGGCAGCTCCTAACTATGGCTACACCTTC. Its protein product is CASSVGRAAPNYGYTF.

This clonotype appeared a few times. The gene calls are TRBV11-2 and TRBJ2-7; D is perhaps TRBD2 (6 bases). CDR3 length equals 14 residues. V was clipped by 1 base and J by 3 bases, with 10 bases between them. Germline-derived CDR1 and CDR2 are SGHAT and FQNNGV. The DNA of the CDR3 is TGTGCCAGCAGCTTAGGCGGGGCCCTCTACGAGCAGTACTTC. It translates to CASSLGGALYEQYF.

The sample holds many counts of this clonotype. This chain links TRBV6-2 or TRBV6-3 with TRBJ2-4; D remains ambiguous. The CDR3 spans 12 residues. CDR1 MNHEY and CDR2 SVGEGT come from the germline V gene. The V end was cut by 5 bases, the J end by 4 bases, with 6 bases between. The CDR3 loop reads CASSTTKNIQYF. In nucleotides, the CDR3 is TGTGCCAGCAGTACTACAAAAAACATTCAGTACTTC.

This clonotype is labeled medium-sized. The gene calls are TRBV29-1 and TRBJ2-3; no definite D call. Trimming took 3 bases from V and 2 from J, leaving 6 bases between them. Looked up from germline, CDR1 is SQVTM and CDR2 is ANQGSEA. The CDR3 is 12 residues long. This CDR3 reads CSVEADTDTQYF. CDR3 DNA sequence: TGCAGCGTTGAGGCGGACACAGATACGCAGTATTTT.

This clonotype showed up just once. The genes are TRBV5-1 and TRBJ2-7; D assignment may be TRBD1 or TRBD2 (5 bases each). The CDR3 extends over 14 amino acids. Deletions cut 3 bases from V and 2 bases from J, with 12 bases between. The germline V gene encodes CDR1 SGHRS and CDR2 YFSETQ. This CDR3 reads CASSSRGRAYEQYF. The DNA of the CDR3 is TGCGCCAGCAGCTCACGGGGCAGAGCCTACGAGCAGTACTTC.

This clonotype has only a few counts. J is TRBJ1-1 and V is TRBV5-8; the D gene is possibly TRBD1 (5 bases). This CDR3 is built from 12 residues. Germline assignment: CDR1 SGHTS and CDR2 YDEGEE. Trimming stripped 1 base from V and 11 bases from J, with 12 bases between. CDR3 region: CASSLRGLSAFF. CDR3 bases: TGTGCCAGCAGCTTGCGGGGGTTGAGTGCTTTCTTT.